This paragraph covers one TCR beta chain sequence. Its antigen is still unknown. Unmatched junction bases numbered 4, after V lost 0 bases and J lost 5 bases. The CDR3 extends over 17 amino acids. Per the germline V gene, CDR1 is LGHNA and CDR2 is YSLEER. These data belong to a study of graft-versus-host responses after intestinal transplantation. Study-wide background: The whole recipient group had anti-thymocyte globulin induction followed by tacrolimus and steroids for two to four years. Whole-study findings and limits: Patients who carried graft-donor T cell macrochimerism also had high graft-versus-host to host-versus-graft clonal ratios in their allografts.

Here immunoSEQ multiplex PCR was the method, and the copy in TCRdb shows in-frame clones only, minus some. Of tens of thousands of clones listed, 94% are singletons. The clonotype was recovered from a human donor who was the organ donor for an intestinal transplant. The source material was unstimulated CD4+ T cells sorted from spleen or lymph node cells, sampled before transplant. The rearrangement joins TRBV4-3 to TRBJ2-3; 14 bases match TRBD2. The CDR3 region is CASSQETSGGAGDTQYF. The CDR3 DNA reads TGCGCCAGCAGCCAAGAGACTAGCGGGGGGGCCGGAGATACGCAGTATTTT.